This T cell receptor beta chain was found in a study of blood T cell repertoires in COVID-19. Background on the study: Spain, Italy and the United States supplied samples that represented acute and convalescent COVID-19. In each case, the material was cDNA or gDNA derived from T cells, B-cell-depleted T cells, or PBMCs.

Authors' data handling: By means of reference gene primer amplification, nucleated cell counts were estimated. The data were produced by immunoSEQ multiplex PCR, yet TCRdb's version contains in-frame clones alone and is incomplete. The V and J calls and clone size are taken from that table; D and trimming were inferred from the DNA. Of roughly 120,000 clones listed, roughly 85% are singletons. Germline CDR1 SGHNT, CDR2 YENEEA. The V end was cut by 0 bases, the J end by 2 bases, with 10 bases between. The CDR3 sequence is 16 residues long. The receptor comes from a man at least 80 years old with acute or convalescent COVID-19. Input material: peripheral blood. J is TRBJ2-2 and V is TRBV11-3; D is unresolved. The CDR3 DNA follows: TGTGCCAGCAGCTTAGACGCGGCTTTAAACACCGGGGAGCTGTTTTTT. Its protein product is CASSLDAALNTGELFF. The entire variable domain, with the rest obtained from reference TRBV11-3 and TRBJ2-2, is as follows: EAGVVQSPRYKIIEKKQPVAFWCNPISGHNTLYWYLQNLGQGPELLIRYENEEAVDDSQLPKDRFSAERLKGVDSTLKIQPAELGDSAVYLCASSLDAALNTGELFFGEGSRLTVL.